The next 3 T cell receptor beta chains were all read from a single sample in a study of blood T cells in healthy people across ages (dated by TCRdb to about 2015). Receptor libraries were prepared by 5' RACE. Reads for this sample came from an Illumina HiSeq 2500. A second PCR of 7 to 11 cycles was performed with a sample-barcoded 5' primer and a J-beta primer mix. TCRdb passed the public sequencing reads through fastp at Q25 and MiXCR, retaining productive beta sequences. Here each entry gathers all rows of one CDR3 protein and keeps the most common genes and DNA. This sample lists about 1.8 million distinct CDR3 sequences; less than 50% were detected once. 2% to 2.5% of the sample rests with the top ten. Sequencing was performed on blood. The receptors were gathered from a woman aged 40 to 55 in good health.

For this clonotype: Sequence at one end of the junction differs from germline and may be a read error. For the CDR3, the DNA is TGTACCAGCAGTGAACAGTATACGCAGTATTTT. Residues: CTSSEQYTQYF. This chain joins TRBV25-1 and TRBJ2-3; no clear D. Germline CDR1 MGHDK, CDR2 SYGVNS. CDR3 length: 11 amino acids.

The chain uses TRBV20-1 and TRBJ1-2, with D possibly matching TRBD1 (6 bases). This CDR3 comprises 14 residues. Germline-derived CDR1 and CDR2 are DFQATT and SNEGSKA (reference sequence). V was cut by 2 bases and J by 2 bases, with 12 bases left in between. The CDR3 DNA is TGCAGTGCTAGACCCGATGACAGGAACTATGGCTACACCTTC. This encodes CSARPDDRNYGYTF.

V and J are TRBV7-2 and TRBJ1-4; 7 bases fit TRBD1. The CDR3 consists of 15 residues. Looked up from germline, CDR1 is SGHTA and CDR2 is FQGNSA. V trimming: 5 bases; J trimming: 4 bases; junction bases outside the gene matches: 7. The CDR3 sequence is CASSRRGQLNEKLFF. The DNA of the CDR3 is TGTGCCAGCAGCCGCCGGGGACAGCTTAATGAAAAACTGTTTTTT.